This TCR beta chain emerged from a study of cytomegalovirus exposure and HLA in healthy donors. Study at large: An earlier analysis found fewer than 140 million unique TCR beta sequences from approximately 170 million T cells.

The study ran its PCR with 60 Vbeta and 13 Jbeta primers. Sequencing used immunoSEQ multiplex PCR; TCRdb keeps in-frame clones, though not all of them. The sample records more than 150,000 clones, over 60% being singletons. CDR1 is SGHDT and CDR2 is YYEEEE in the germline V gene. CDR3 length equals 15 residues. V was shortened by 2 bases and J by 5 bases, with 16 bases between the two germline ends. The rearrangement uses TRBV5-6 and TRBJ2-5, with a possible D match to TRBD2 (6 bases). The sequencing input was PBMCs. This receptor was identified in a man aged 18-30 years in good health and CMV-seronegative. Written as DNA, the CDR3 is TGTGCCAGCAGCTTTATATCCGCTAGCGCCGAGACCCAGTACTTC. Translation gives CASSFISASAETQYF.